This is a list of T cell receptor beta chains from one sample in a study of T-cell reconstitution after alpha-beta-depleted transplantation in children. MiXCR was run by TCRdb on the PCR reads, yielding one entry per CDR3 protein. The table includes fewer than 550,000 distinct CDR3 sequences, about an eighth detected once. The sample in question was PBMCs, mostly from graft donor cells, obtained 180 days after TCRalphabeta/CD19-depleted stem cell transplant. The receptor source for this set is a female patient between 2 and 15 years old who had a stem cell transplant for aplastic anemia, so the T cells may come from the graft donor. CDR3s include the opening cysteine and the closing phenylalanine or tryptophan. Where a row states a size, it is once, few, many or the class of an expanded clone; other rows omit it.

>TRBJ2-3|TRBV7-8|few
CASSLLSSTDTQYF
>TRBJ2-1|TRBV6-2/TRBV6-3|NA
CASSYSKPNEQFF
>TRBJ2-3|TRBV7-3|few
CASSLTGLAGRADTQYF
>TRBJ2-2|TRBV7-9|NA
CASSLSGGELFF
>TRBJ2-1|TRBV20-1|NA
CSASGTGRGEQFF
>TRBJ2-1|TRBV18|NA
CASSPWLAGGPGNEQFF
>TRBJ2-2|TRBV28|many
CASSLTTGELFF
>TRBJ1-1|TRBV5-1|many
CASSLDRNTEAFF
>TRBJ2-3|TRBV4-3|NA
CASSPPGGPDTQYF
>TRBJ2-7|TRBV24-1|NA
CATSDLGQGLGQYF
>TRBJ2-5|TRBV7-2|NA
CASSSSGLGGQETQYF
>TRBJ1-5|TRBV7-8|many
CASSPGSTYQPQHF
>TRBJ2-5|TRBV6-1|few
CASSQGTGSFQETQYF
>TRBJ2-7|TRBV4-2|NA
CASSPSGNAYEQYF
>TRBJ2-5|TRBV7-9|many
CASSSGTGGKVTQYF
>TRBJ2-3|TRBV3-1|NA
CASSQVAGFITDTQYF
>TRBJ1-6|TRBV7-2|NA
CASSLAVSGVSPLHF
>TRBJ1-5|TRBV6-2/TRBV6-3|NA
CASSYPGQGAVSNQPQHF
>TRBJ2-1|TRBV2|few
CASRRPTGGKSYNEQFF
>TRBJ1-5|TRBV5-1|few
CASSLDGTRGWPQHF
>TRBJ2-1|TRBV28|few
CASRTVSGSGNEQFF
>TRBJ2-1|TRBV28|many
CASSSAGFPLTNEQFF
>TRBJ2-5|TRBV9|NA
CASSGDRGETQYF
>TRBJ1-4|TRBV18|NA
CASSPTGGATNEKLFF
>TRBJ2-3|TRBV5-4|few
CASSFATVSTDTQYF
>TRBJ2-7|TRBV11-2|NA
CASSLDPNAHEQYF
>TRBJ1-5|TRBV7-9|NA
CASSFEDFQPQHF
>TRBJ2-1|TRBV20-1|NA
CSARNRQAPNSYNEQFF
>TRBJ1-2|TRBV20-1|NA
CSARDGDRGAYGYPF
>TRBJ2-1|TRBV7-3|NA
CASSLKGLKLILTTGTLTYNEQFF
>TRBJ2-5|TRBV29-1|NA
CSVEARGQETQYF
>TRBJ1-6|TRBV20-1|NA
CSASSTANSPLHF
>TRBJ2-1|TRBV7-9|NA
CASSFFRVPAYNEQFF
>TRBJ2-3|TRBV12-3/TRBV12-4|NA
CASRRGTRILFTDTQYF
>TRBJ2-2|TRBV10-3|many
CAISESSGGYPNTGELFF
>TRBJ2-6|TRBV28|few
CASGDRGYGANVLTF
>TRBJ1-4|TRBV21-1|few
CASRLQEKLFF
>TRBJ2-7|TRBV4-3|NA
CASSQDGSGRSYEQYF
>TRBJ1-1|TRBV18|NA
CASSQQEGTEAFF
>TRBJ2-7|TRBV6-5|NA
CASSRWTGWGPNEQYF
>TRBJ1-2|TRBV12-3/TRBV12-4|NA
CASRAQGRSTYGYTF
>TRBJ1-2|TRBV25-1|NA
CASSEGGTVKNYGYTF
>TRBJ1-1|TRBV11-3|NA
CASSSQPMNTEAFF
>TRBJ1-2|TRBV6-5|few
CASSYTAKYGYTF
>TRBJ2-1|TRBV5-1|few
CASSLNRRGPFGNNEQFF
>TRBJ1-3|TRBV6-5|NA
CASSYSGQGANTIYF
>TRBJ1-3|TRBV3-1|few
CASSQDGGLTKSGNTIYF
>TRBJ2-5|TRBV5-1|many
CASSLGLAGETQYF
>TRBJ2-5|TRBV20-1|NA
CSGPPRLAGGGETQYF
>TRBJ1-3|TRBV18|NA
CASSPSGQGVLSGNTIYF
>TRBJ1-4|TRBV6-6|NA
CASSYSKGTELFF
>TRBJ2-1|TRBV27|few
CASSLSGGGRYNEQFF
>TRBJ2-1|TRBV24-1|NA
CATSDLALAGSQSSYNEQFF
>TRBJ2-1|TRBV7-3|NA
CASSLPYRGGKSSYNEQFF
>TRBJ2-3|TRBV7-3|few
CASSSAPVTSKDTQYF
>TRBJ2-5|TRBV4-3|few
CASSQFTRETQYF
>TRBJ2-2|TRBV12-3/TRBV12-4|many
CASSQNRQFLDLGLFF
>TRBJ2-6|TRBV12-3/TRBV12-4|few
CASSGDGSQGSGANVLTF
>TRBJ1-5|TRBV27|NA
CASSLRTGESNQPQHF
>TRBJ2-1|TRBV29-1|many
CSVGPGTGDGEQFF